Listed below are T cell receptor beta chains from one sample, sequenced in a study of OX40 agonist ivuxolimab in advanced cancers. Sequenced by immunoSEQ multiplex PCR; TCRdb stores in-frame clones only, minus some. The data hold approximately 60,000 clones, with around 85% observed a single time. The sequences come from CD4+ or CD8+ T cells sorted from blood, collected in a trial of the OX40 agonist ivuxolimab. The receptors originated from an adult with an advanced solid tumor such as melanoma, head and neck, liver or kidney cancer. CDR3s include the opening cysteine and the closing phenylalanine or tryptophan. Fields, in order: V gene, CDR3 protein.

TRBV21-1,CASSKAPGQDEETQYF
TRBV5-6,CASSLGDRENTEAFF
TRBV18,CASSPPTSGEGEQFF
TRBV7-3,CASSPFAGTGGTGELFF
TRBV18,CASSPRQPQDTGELFF
TRBV5-4,CASSEGTEQAAFF
TRBV6-5,CASSYDTYGYTF
TRBV4-3,CASSQDRGVDSPLHF
TRBV6-1,CASSRTGNNSPLHF
TRBV30,CAWSGTQNTEAFF
TRBV5-6,CASNPGLGYGYTF
TRBV5-6,CASSLDRGRIEQYF
TRBV5-1,CASSLYRGDIQYF
TRBV27,CASSLRLSSYNEQFF
TRBV19,CASSTRPTYEQYF
TRBV7-2,CASSLEVQGEAFF
TRBV4-1,CASSQDGGGTGELFF